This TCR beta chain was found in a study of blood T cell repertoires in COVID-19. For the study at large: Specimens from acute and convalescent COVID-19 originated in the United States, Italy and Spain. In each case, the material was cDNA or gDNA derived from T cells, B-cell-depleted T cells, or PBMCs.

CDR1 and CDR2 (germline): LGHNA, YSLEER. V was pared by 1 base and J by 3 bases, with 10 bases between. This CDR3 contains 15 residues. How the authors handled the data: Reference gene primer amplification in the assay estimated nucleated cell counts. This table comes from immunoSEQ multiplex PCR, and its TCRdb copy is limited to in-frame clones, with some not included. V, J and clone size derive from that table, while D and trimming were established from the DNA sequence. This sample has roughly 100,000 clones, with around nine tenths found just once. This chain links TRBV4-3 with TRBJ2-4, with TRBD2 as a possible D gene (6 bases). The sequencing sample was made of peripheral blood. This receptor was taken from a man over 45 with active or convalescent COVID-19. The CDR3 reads CASSQGGGVKNIQYF. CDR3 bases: TGCGCCAGCAGCCAAGGGGGAGGAGTCAAAAACATTCAGTACTTC.